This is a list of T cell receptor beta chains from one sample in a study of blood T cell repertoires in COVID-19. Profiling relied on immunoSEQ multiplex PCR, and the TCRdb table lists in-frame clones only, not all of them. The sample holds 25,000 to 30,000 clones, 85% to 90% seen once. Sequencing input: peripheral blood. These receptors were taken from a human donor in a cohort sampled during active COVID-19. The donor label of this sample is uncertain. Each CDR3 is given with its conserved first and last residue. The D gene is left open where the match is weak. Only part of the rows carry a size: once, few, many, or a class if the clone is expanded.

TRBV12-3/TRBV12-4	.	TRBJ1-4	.	TGTGCCAGCAGTTTAGGGCAGAATGAAAAACTGTTTTTT	CASSLGQNEKLFF
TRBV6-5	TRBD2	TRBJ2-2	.	TGTGCCAGCACTCGGCGCGGGAGCGGATCCGGGGAGCTGTTTTTT	CASTRRGSGSGELFF
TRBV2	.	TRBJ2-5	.	TGTGCCAGCAGTGATTGGAGAGGGGAGACCCAGTACTTC	CASSDWRGETQYF
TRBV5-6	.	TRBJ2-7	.	TGTGCCAGCAGCCCCGGGTCCCCCTACGAGCAGTACTTC	CASSPGSPYEQYF
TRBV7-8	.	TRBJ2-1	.	TGTGCCAGCAGCTCCCCGCCAGGGTACTCCTACAATGAGCAGTTCTTC	CASSSPPGYSYNEQFF
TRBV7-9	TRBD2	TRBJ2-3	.	TGTGCCAGCACCTTGACTAGCGGCCCGGGAGATACGCAGTATTTT	CASTLTSGPGDTQYF
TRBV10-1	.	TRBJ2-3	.	TGCGCCAGCAGTGAGTCAGTAGGTGGACTAATGGATACGCAGTATTTT	CASSESVGGLMDTQYF
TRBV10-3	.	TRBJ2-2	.	TGTGCCATCAGTCTCAGGTACACCGGGGAGCTGTTTTTT	CAISLRYTGELFF
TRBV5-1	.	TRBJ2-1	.	TGCGCCAGCAGCTACGACAGCAATGAGCAGTTCTTC	CASSYDSNEQFF
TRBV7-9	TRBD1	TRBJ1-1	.	TGTGCCAGTTCCGACAGGGGACGCACTGAAGCTTTCTTT	CASSDRGRTEAFF
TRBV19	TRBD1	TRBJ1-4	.	TGTGCCAGTAGAGCCGGGACAGGGAGTGAAAAACTGTTTTTT	CASRAGTGSEKLFF
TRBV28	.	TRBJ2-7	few	TGTGCCAGCAGCTCAGACACATGGGACTTC	CASSSDTWDF
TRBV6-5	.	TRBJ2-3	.	TGTGCCAGCAGTTGGGGGAGGTTAACAGATACGCAGTATTTT	CASSWGRLTDTQYF
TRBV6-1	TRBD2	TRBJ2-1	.	TGTGCCAGCAGTGAAGGGGCGGGAGGCCCCTACAATGAGCAGTTCTTC	CASSEGAGGPYNEQFF
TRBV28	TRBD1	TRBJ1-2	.	TGTGCCAGCAGTCTGGGACAGTTCTATGGCTACACCTTC	CASSLGQFYGYTF